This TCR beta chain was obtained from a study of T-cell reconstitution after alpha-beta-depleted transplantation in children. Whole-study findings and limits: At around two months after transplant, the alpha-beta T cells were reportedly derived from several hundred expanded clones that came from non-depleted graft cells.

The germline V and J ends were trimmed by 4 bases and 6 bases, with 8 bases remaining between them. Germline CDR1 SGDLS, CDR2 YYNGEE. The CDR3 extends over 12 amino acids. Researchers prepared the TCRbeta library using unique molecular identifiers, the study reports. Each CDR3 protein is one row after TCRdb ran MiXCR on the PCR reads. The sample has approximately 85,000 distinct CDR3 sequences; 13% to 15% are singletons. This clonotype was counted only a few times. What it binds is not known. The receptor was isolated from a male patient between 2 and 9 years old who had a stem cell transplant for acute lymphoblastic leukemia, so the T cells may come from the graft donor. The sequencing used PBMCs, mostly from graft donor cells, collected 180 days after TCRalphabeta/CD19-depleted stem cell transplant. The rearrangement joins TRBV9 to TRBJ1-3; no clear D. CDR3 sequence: CASSSGVNTIYF. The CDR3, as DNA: TGTGCCAGCAGCTCCGGCGTAAACACCATATATTTT.